This TCR beta chain was observed in a study of response to subunit inactivated influenza vaccine. Study results and caveats: The authors put forward the suggestion that each seasonal influenza vaccination may bring in only a limited number of new T cells.

V was shortened by 8 bases and J by 4 bases, with 9 bases between the two germline ends. The CDR3 consists of 12 residues. About this clonotype: Its antigen is undetermined.

Each CDR3 protein is one row after TCRdb ran MiXCR on the RT-PCR reads. The sample gives 500,000 to 600,000 distinct CDR3 sequences, approximately 15% of which show up once; less than 4% is in the top ten. This sequence joins TRBV12-3 or TRBV12-4 and TRBJ1-5, with D possibly matching TRBD1 (5 bases). This TCR was sampled from a man in his fifties or sixties who received an inactivated influenza vaccine. The sample was CD4+ T cells sorted from PBMCs, taken 23 to 25 months after vaccination. In DNA form, the CDR3 reads TGTGCCAGCCAAGGGGTGAATCAGCCCCAGCATTTT. Its translation: CASQGVNQPQHF.